One sample yielded the 14 T cell receptor beta chains listed below, sequenced in a study of human T cells and chemical hapten exposure. TCRdb passed the RACE reads through MiXCR, listing each CDR3 protein once. The table records some 84,000 distinct CDR3 sequences, about 8.5% of them present only once. Time point described: pre-sensitization, week 0. This sample's treatment: therapeutic diphenylcyclopropenone sensitization with weekly scalp DPC. This material consisted of whole blood, taken in connection with sensitization to the hapten diphenylcyclopropenone (DPC). These TCRs come from a man aged 35 to 55 with alopecia areata. Some clones in this sample may be carry-over from other donors' samples.

There are many counts of this clonotype. The V and J genes are TRBV11-2 and TRBJ1-1, with D hard to call. Germline lookup yields CDR1 SGHAT and CDR2 FQNNGV. The V end was cut by 5 bases, the J end by 10 bases, with 14 bases between. The CDR3 runs to 12 residues. The chain's CDR3 is CASSPEAAGAFF. In DNA form, the CDR3 reads TGTGCCAGCAGCCCCGAGGCTGCGGGAGCTTTCTTT.

The sample holds a few counts of this clonotype. V is TRBV20-1 and J is TRBJ2-5; the D call may be TRBD1 or TRBD2 (6 bases each). V lost 3 bases, J lost 1 base, and 24 bases lay in between. CDR1 and CDR2 (germline): DFQATT, SNEGSKA (reference sequence). The CDR3 is 18 amino acids. This CDR3 reads CSARADAGGGWIQETQYF. DNA for the CDR3: TGCAGTGCTAGGGCGGACGCCGGAGGGGGTTGGATCCAAGAGACCCAGTACTTC.

By sample fraction, this clonotype is medium-sized. V usage is TRBV29-1 and J usage is TRBJ1-1; D ambiguous. Germline V gives CDR1 SQVTM, CDR2 ANQGSEA. Between the trimmed V and J ends, which lost 4 bases and 6 bases, there was a span of 9 bases. The CDR3 is made up of 11 amino acids. In DNA form, the CDR3 reads TGCAGCGTTGTGTCAGCGGCTGAAGCTTTCTTT. Protein: CSVVSAAEAFF.

This clonotype appeared many times. The chain joins TRBV6-1 to TRBJ1-1, with D unresolved. V dropped 5 bases and J dropped 4 bases, with 20 bases sitting between them. Per the germline V gene, CDR1 is MNHNS and CDR2 is SASEGT. This CDR3 contains 16 residues. Written as DNA, the CDR3 is TGTGCCAGCAGTCTCCGCCCCGGCGGTGTCGGCACTGAAGCTTTCTTT. Translation gives CASSLRPGGVGTEAFF.

The sample holds a few counts of this clonotype. This rearrangement joins TRBV20-1 to TRBJ2-7; 9 bases align to TRBD2. J gave up 0 bases and V 1 base, and 13 bases lay outside the gene matches. Germline V lookup: CDR1 DFQATT, CDR2 SNEGSKA (reference sequence). CDR3 length equals 18 residues. The CDR3 sequence is CSARVDLLAGGSSYEQYF. DNA of the CDR3: TGCAGTGCTAGAGTGGATCTACTAGCGGGTGGAAGCTCCTACGAGCAGTACTTC.

In its sample, this clonotype was seen many times. The rearrangement joins TRBV24-1 to TRBJ2-3, with 10 bases lining up with TRBD2. After removal of 2 bases from V and 1 base from J, the junction contained 8 bases not matched to a gene. The CDR3 extends over 18 amino acids. Germline V lookup: CDR1 KGHDR, CDR2 SFDVKD. The CDR3 nucleotides are TGTGCCACCAGTGATTCCCGGCTAGCGGGAGACGGCACAGATACGCAGTATTTT. Residues: CATSDSRLAGDGTDTQYF.

In this sample, this clonotype turned up many times. The chain uses TRBV29-1 and TRBJ1-2; 10 bases fit TRBD1. CDR3 length: 15 residues. Germline V gene data show CDR1 as SQVTM and CDR2 as ANQGSEA. V lost 5 bases, J lost 2 bases, and 8 bases stayed unmatched. This CDR3 is CSVSGQGRGNYGYTF. In nucleotides, the CDR3 is TGCAGCGTTTCGGGACAGGGGAGAGGAAACTATGGCTACACCTTC.

This clonotype appeared many times. The chain carries TRBV19 and TRBJ1-3; a possible D gene is TRBD1 (5 bases). This CDR3 has 14 amino acids. Germline assignment: CDR1 LNHDA and CDR2 SQIVND (reference sequence). V shed 6 bases and J shed 2 bases, with 11 bases lying between them. This CDR3 is CASRRGEPGNTIYF. CDR3 nucleotide sequence: TGTGCCAGTAGGAGGGGCGAGCCTGGAAACACCATATATTTT.

This clonotype was recorded at least ten times. V and J are TRBV27 and TRBJ2-7; the D is unclear. CDR1 is MNHEY, CDR2 SMNVEV, per germline (reference sequence). This CDR3 is built from 13 residues. V lost 3 bases, J lost 0 bases, and 6 bases lay in between. The CDR3 DNA follows: TGTGCCAGCAGTTTCGCGATCTCCTACGAGCAGTACTTC. This translates into CASSFAISYEQYF.

The chain combines TRBV10-3 with TRBJ2-3, with 7 bases identical to TRBD2. The CDR3 is 15 amino acids. Germline V gives CDR1 ENHRY, CDR2 SYGVKD. Trimming removed 6 bases from V and 3 bases from J; junction bases left unmatched: 9. The CDR3 region is CAIRDGLVVTDTQYF. The CDR3 nucleotides are TGTGCCATCAGGGATGGACTAGTTGTGACAGATACGCAGTATTTT.

Ten or more counts support this clonotype. The V and J genes are TRBV5-6 and TRBJ2-2, with 7 bases identical to TRBD2. The V gene end was trimmed by 5 bases and the J gene end by 6 bases; junction bases not matched to a gene: 10. The CDR3 runs to 15 residues. Germline CDR1 reads SGHDT; CDR2 reads YYEEEE. Here the CDR3 DNA reads TGTGCCAGCAGAGGTGGGGGGGTTCGTGCCGGGGAGCTGTTTTTT. Its protein is CASRGGGVRAGELFF.

This clonotype was seen more than once but under ten times. V is TRBV11-2 and J is TRBJ2-1, with a tentative D call TRBD2 (6 bases). Per the germline V gene, CDR1 is SGHAT and CDR2 is FQNNGV. The CDR3 consists of 14 residues. Deletions cut 3 bases from V and 4 bases from J, with 10 bases between. In nucleotides, the CDR3 is TGTGCCAGCAGCTTCCGGCGGGAATACAATGAGCAGTTCTTC. It codes for CASSFRREYNEQFF.

Many counts were recorded for this clonotype. The V and J genes are TRBV5-1 and TRBJ2-7; 7 bases fit TRBD2. The CDR3 totals 14 residues. Germline loops: CDR1 SGHRS, CDR2 YFSETQ. V lost 10 bases to trimming and J lost 4 bases; unmatched junction nucleotides: 14. The CDR3 protein is CACSAGTTQYEQYF. CDR3 sequence (DNA): TGCGCCTGTTCAGCCGGGACTACCCAATACGAGCAGTACTTC.

This clonotype was found many times. The CDR3, as DNA: TGTGCCAGCAGTCCGCCTTCAAGAAGGACTGTTCGAAACACCATATATTTT. Translating it yields CASSPPSRRTVRNTIYF. The rearrangement joins TRBV27 to TRBJ1-3; no firm D call. Deletions cut 5 bases from V and 5 bases from J, with 22 bases between. The CDR3 loop spans 17 amino acids. Germline CDR1 is MNHEY and CDR2 is SMNVEV (reference sequence).